This T cell receptor beta chain was retrieved from a study of monozygotic twins with inflammatory bowel disease. A 6-nucleotide sample barcode was carried by the UMIs, which template switching added. TCRdb re-called the 5' RACE reads and gives one entry per CDR3 protein, without DNA. This table holds fewer than 450,000 distinct CDR3 sequences. Blood samples measuring around 2.5 ml were taken per donor. Study outcomes and limitations: The sharing of clonotypes with others was lower in IBD patients than in healthy twins, especially with disease activity.

In the case of this clonotype: Its antigen is not identified.

The CDR3 extends over 14 amino acids. CDR1 and CDR2 from the germline V gene are SGHDN and FVKESK. The source of this sequence is a human donor with ulcerative colitis or Crohn's disease, or a healthy co-twin of an affected twin (not recorded which). Material for sequencing was blood. The chain joins TRBV14 to TRBJ1-1; checking the TCRdb D call of TRBD1 is not possible without DNA. CDR3 sequence reads: CASNIRGMNTEAFF.